The 4 T cell receptor beta chains below were found in one sample sequenced in a study of radiation and T cells in renal cell carcinoma. The protocol was immunoSEQ multiplex PCR, while the TCRdb copy is restricted to in-frame clones and leaves out a portion. The table shows about 130,000 clones, with more than 70% occurring only once. Time point: blood 2 weeks post-SBRT. Indicated treatment: 15 Gy SBRT to primary tumor, nephrectomy 4 weeks later. The specimen was blood, collected from a patient whose treatment included radiotherapy and nephrectomy. The receptors come from a woman in her 70s with renal cell carcinoma.

The J gene is TRBJ2-3, the V gene TRBV6-1, with TRBD2 matching over 9 bases. CDR1 and CDR2 from the germline V gene are MNHNS and SASEGT. CDR3 length: 15 amino acids. V dropped 1 base and J dropped 6; count of bases not matched to a gene: 5. CDR3 nucleotides: TGTGCCAGCAGTGAAGGACTAGCGGTGACCGATACGCAGTATTTT. Amino acid sequence: CASSEGLAVTDTQYF.

J is TRBJ2-3 and V is TRBV7-8, with 12 bases identical to TRBD2. CDR3 length: 17 amino acids. Germline CDR1 is SGHVS and CDR2 is FQNEAQ. V dropped 5 bases and J dropped 6; count of bases not matched to a gene: 12. CDR3 bases: TGTGCCAGCAGCCCCTACCTAGCGGGGGGGTTGGCGGATACGCAGTATTTT. This encodes CASSPYLAGGLADTQYF. The full variable domain, with the rest looked up from reference TRBV7-8 and TRBJ2-3, is GAGVSQSPRYKVAKRGQDVALRCDPISGHVSLFWYQQALGQGPEFLTYFQNEAQLDKSGLPSDRFFAERPEGSVSTLKIQRTQQEDSAVYLCASSPYLAGGLADTQYFGPGTRLTVL.

The gene calls are TRBV23-1 and TRBJ2-5; 9 bases line up with TRBD1. TRBV23-1 is reported as an ORF; its role is uncertain. This CDR3 has 16 residues. Unmatched junction bases numbered 11, after V lost 7 bases and J lost 2 bases. The CDR3 DNA follows: TGCGCCAGCACGGGGTTCGGGGACAGGGCACAAGAGACCCAGTACTTC. It translates to CASTGFGDRAQETQYF.

This chain uses TRBV7-9 with TRBJ1-2; 8 nucleotides line up with TRBD1. The germline V gene has CDR1 SEHNR and CDR2 FQNEAQ (reference sequence). The CDR3 is 14 amino acids. The ends lost 5 bases at V and 5 bases at J; junction bases unmatched: 7. The CDR3 coding sequence is TGTGCCAGCAGCCGGATGACAGGGGAATATGGCTACACCTTC. Protein: CASSRMTGEYGYTF. The full variable domain, rest sourced from reference TRBV7-9 and TRBJ1-2, is DTGVSQNPRHKITKRGQNVTFRCDPISEHNRLYWYRQTLGQGPEFLTYFQNEAQLEKSRLLSDRFSAERPKGSFSTLEIQRTEQGDSAMYLCASSRMTGEYGYTFGSGTRLTVV.